These T cell receptor beta chains were read from a single sample in a study of cytomegalovirus exposure and HLA in healthy donors. This table comes from immunoSEQ multiplex PCR, and its TCRdb copy is limited to in-frame clones, with some not included. This sample has about 170,000 clones, with 70% to 90% found just once. Sequencing was done on a sample of PBMCs. These receptors all stem from a young man in good health and CMV-seropositive. The CDR3 runs from the conserved cysteine through the conserved F or W. D genes are given only for firm matches. Size values are once, few and many counts, or a class for expanded clones, and some rows have none.

clone_size	v_call	d_call	j_call	cdr3_nt	cdr3_aa
-	TRBV7-9	-	TRBJ2-7	TGTGCCAGCAGATCACTCGACAGGGACTTAGGCGAGCAGTACTTC	CASRSLDRDLGEQYF
medium-sized	TRBV30	-	TRBJ1-1	TGTGCCTGGAGTGTAAGGAGGGACACTGAAGCTTTCTTT	CAWSVRRDTEAFF
-	TRBV4-1	-	TRBJ1-6	TGCGCCAGCAGCCTTCAACCCGGGACATGGAATTCACCCCTCCACTTT	CASSLQPGTWNSPLHF
-	TRBV6-5	-	TRBJ1-1	TGTGCCAGCCACTTGGGCATGGGAGCTTTCTTT	CASHLGMGAFF
-	TRBV6-5	-	TRBJ1-1	TGTGCCAGCAGTTCTATCGGAGAGAACACTGAAGCTTTCTTT	CASSSIGENTEAFF
-	TRBV5-4	-	TRBJ2-3	TGTGCTTCCCAGGAGAGGACAGTAAGCACAGATACGCAGTATTTT	CASQERTVSTDTQYF
-	TRBV5-1	TRBD1	TRBJ1-2	TGCGCCAGCAGCTTGGGGGGACAGGGCGAGGGCTACACCTTC	CASSLGGQGEGYTF
-	TRBV4-3	-	TRBJ2-1	TGCGCCAGCAGCCAACGGGACTCCCCTAAACACTACAATGAGCAGTTCTTC	CASSQRDSPKHYNEQFF
-	TRBV16	TRBD1	TRBJ2-2	TGTGCCAGCAGCCAATCAGGGACAGCAAACACCGGGGAGCTGTTTTTT	CASSQSGTANTGELFF
-	TRBV11-3	TRBD2	TRBJ2-7	TGTGCCAGCAGCTTCCCGAGCGGGAGCGGTAAAAACGAGCAGTACTTC	CASSFPSGSGKNEQYF
-	TRBV7-8	-	TRBJ2-5	TGTGCCAGCAGCCTTGGAGCGGGGAAGGGGGCCCAGTACTTC	CASSLGAGKGAQYF
few	TRBV10-2	-	TRBJ2-6	TGCGCCAGCAGCGCAACAGGGACCAACGTCCTGACTTTC	CASSATGTNVLTF